This T cell receptor beta chain stems from a study of T cells in Graves' hyperthyroidism and ophthalmopathy. Study-level background: Sampling of peripheral blood happened at initial diagnosis, prior to any treatment.

It was uncontrolled infection, other autoimmune disease, pregnancy or lactation that excluded patients. This clonotype was found a few times. It was RNA transcripts that yielded the amplified TCR beta CDR3 regions. First-round RT-PCR with HTBI primers amplified the TCR CDR3 region. TCRdb passed the multiplex PCR reads through MiXCR, listing each CDR3 protein once. The table has about 640,000 distinct CDR3 sequences, around 20% seen once. This CDR3 has 15 amino acids. CDR1 SEHNR and CDR2 FQNEAQ come from the germline V gene (reference sequence). V was clipped by 2 bases and J by 7 bases, with 12 bases between them.

The rearrangement joins TRBV7-9 to TRBJ1-6; D gene ambiguous. Sequenced sample: blood. The receptor comes from a man aged 30 to 39 with Graves' ophthalmopathy. CDR3 loop: CASSLRGNGNSPLHF. CDR3 sequence (DNA): TGTGCCAGCAGCTTACGGGGAAATGGGAATTCACCCCTCCACTTT.